These 30 T cell receptor beta chains were all obtained from the same sample, sequenced in a study of Tregs in tolerant kidney transplant recipients. Related graft donors supplied nonmyeloablative bone marrow transplants, and mixed chimerism was transient. Repertoires were generated with immunoSEQ multiplex PCR, while TCRdb's copy carries only in-frame clones and drops some. This listing includes 20,000 to 30,000 clones. The sample consisted of CD4+ T cells from blood (PBMCs), taken 6 months after the transplant. These receptors were taken from a human patient who received a combined kidney and bone marrow transplant. A share of the T cells may be of graft donor origin.

In the case of this clone: The read ends 3 residues early relative to the CDR3; the germline J gene fills the gap. The chain uses TRBV29-1 and TRBJ2-7; 9 nucleotides agree with TRBD2. The CDR3 is 13 residues long. The germline CDR1 and CDR2 sequences are SQVTM and ANQGSEA. Trimming at V came to 8 bases and at J to 4 bases, leaving 9 bases not matched to a gene. Incomplete CDR3 DNA: TGCAGCCCTTGGACTAGCGTAATATACGAG. Translating gives CSPWTSVIYE. The whole CDR3 region reads CSPWTSVIYEQYF.

With respect to this clone: The read terminates 3 residues before the CDR3 end, so the remaining end is supplied by the germline J gene. The chain links TRBV5-1 to TRBJ1-5; TRBD1 matches 9 bases. Germline V gene lookup returns CDR1 SGHRS and CDR2 YFSETQ. The V and J ends lost 2 bases and 0 bases, in that order; junction bases with no gene match: 6. The CDR3 runs 17 residues. The sequenced part of the CDR3 DNA is TGCGCCAGCAGCTTTAACAGGGGGCCGAATAGCAATCAGCCC. As protein: CASSFNRGPNSNQP. The full-length CDR3 reads as CASSFNRGPNSNQPQHF.

Concerning this clone: Read sequence stops 3 residues before the CDR3 end, and the germline J gene provides the missing end. The J gene is TRBJ1-1, the V gene TRBV18; the match to TRBD1 covers 7 bases. Germline-derived CDR1 and CDR2 are KGHSH and LQKENI. V was pared by 3 bases and J by 0 bases, with 1 base of the junction left unmatched. The CDR3 has 14 amino acids. The DNA read from the CDR3 is TGTGCCAGCTCACCGGACAGGATGAACACTGAA. Amino acid sequence: CASSPDRMNTE. The complete CDR3 protein is CASSPDRMNTEAFF.

Of note for this clone: From the germline J gene comes the end of the CDR3, since the read stops 3 residues before it. This sequence joins TRBV7-2 and TRBJ2-7; D gene ambiguous. Germline CDR1 and CDR2: SGHTA and FQGNSA. The CDR3 is 12 residues long. The ends were cut back, 5 bases at V and 3 bases at J, with 8 bases in the middle. The CDR3 bases that were read are TGTGCCAGCAGCGTAAATAACTACGAG. Translation: CASSVNNYE. The complete CDR3 protein is CASSVNNYEQYF.

Regarding this clone: The CDR3 extends 3 residues past the end of the read, so its final part is completed from the germline J gene. V is TRBV19 and J is TRBJ1-5; tentative D call: TRBD1 (5 bases). The V and J ends lost 3 bases and 9 bases respectively, with 18 bases between them. Germline lookup yields CDR1 LNHDA and CDR2 SQIVND (reference sequence). The CDR3 loop spans 15 amino acids. Incomplete CDR3 DNA: TGTGCCAGTAGTATGCCGGGGGGGGGAAGGCGGCCC. It is translated as CASSMPGGGRRP. The entire CDR3 protein reads CASSMPGGGRRPQHF.

Turning to this clone: The junction shows a germline mismatch at one end, possibly a read error. The sequenced fragment ends 3 residues before the CDR3 boundary, so the rest is inferred from the germline J gene. The V call is TRBV7-9, the J call TRBJ1-1; 7 bases map to TRBD1. CDR1 is SEHNR and CDR2 is FQNEAQ in the germline V gene (reference sequence). CDR3 size: 11 residues. The CDR3 reads CSSSLAGQAFF. The DNA read from the CDR3 is TGTTCCAGCAGCTTAGCGGGACAG.

About this clone: The read halts 3 residues ahead of the CDR3 end, with the missing end drawn from the germline J gene. The chain joins TRBV29-1 to TRBJ2-7; D may be TRBD1 (6 bases). The CDR3 has 12 amino acids. Germline V lookup: CDR1 SQVTM, CDR2 ANQGSEA. V shed 8 bases and J shed 0 bases, with 11 bases lying between them. The CDR3 loop is CSTTDSSYEQYF. The part of the CDR3 DNA that was read is TGCAGCACAACGGACAGCTCCTACGAG.

Judged by frequency, this clone is medium-sized. Sequencing ends 3 residues short of the CDR3 end; the germline J gene provides the rest. The J gene is TRBJ2-5, the V gene TRBV29-1, with 11 bases matching TRBD2. This CDR3 comprises 15 residues. V gave up 3 bases and J gave up 5 bases; unmatched junction bases: 8. CDR1 SQVTM and CDR2 ANQGSEA come from the germline V gene. The CDR3 bases that were read are TGCAGCGTTGACCCGGGACTAGCGGCGAGGGAGACC. It translates to CSVDPGLAARET. Given in full, the CDR3 is CSVDPGLAARETQYF. The full variable domain, its missing parts supplied by reference TRBV29-1 and TRBJ2-5, is SAVISQKPSRDICQRGTSLTIQCQVDSQVTMMFWYRQQPGQSLTLIATANQGSEATYESGFVIDKFPISRPNLTFSTLTVSNMSPEDSSIYLCSVDPGLAARETQYFGPGTRLLVL.

A note on this clone: The CDR3 goes on 3 residues after the read ends, and that part is filled in from the germline J gene. The V gene is TRBV15, the J gene TRBJ1-1; D not resolved. The germline gives CDR1 LNHNV, CDR2 YYDKDF (reference sequence). This CDR3 comprises 15 residues. This CDR3 reads CATSRDIWSPREAFF. CDR3 DNA (partial): TGTGCCACCAGCAGAGATATATGGTCCCCCCGGGAA.

A remark on this clone: The read finishes 3 residues shy of the CDR3 end, and the germline J gene is used to complete it. The chain joins TRBV5-1 to TRBJ1-1; TRBD1 matches at 7 bases. J was trimmed by 3 bases and V by 5 bases; bases with no gene match: 4. The CDR3 extends over 13 amino acids. Germline CDR1 is SGHRS and CDR2 is YFSETQ. Incomplete CDR3 DNA: TGCGCCAGCAGGGCTACAGGGGACACTGAA. It specifies CASRATGDTE. The entire CDR3 is CASRATGDTEAFF.

Worth noting for this clone: The read comes to an end 3 residues before the CDR3 does, leaving the germline J gene to fill in the end. The J gene is TRBJ1-5, the V gene TRBV19; no firm D call. The V and J ends lost 4 bases and 2 bases respectively, with 15 bases between them. Germline CDR1 and CDR2: LNHDA and SQIVND (reference sequence). The CDR3 spans 16 residues. The sequenced CDR3 bases are TGTGCCAGTAGTAGAGGGTTGAAGGGTGGCAATCAGCCC. Residues: CASSRGLKGGNQP. In full, the CDR3 is CASSRGLKGGNQPQHF.

In regard to this clone: From the germline J gene comes the end of the CDR3, since the read stops 3 residues before it. The chain recombines TRBV6-1 with TRBJ2-7; D gene ambiguous. The CDR3 is 12 residues long. CDR1 and CDR2 (germline): MNHNS, SASEGT. The germline V and J ends were trimmed by 2 bases and 2 bases, with 4 bases remaining between them. CDR3 sequence reads: CASSETAYEQYF. Partial CDR3 DNA: TGTGCCAGCAGTGAAACGGCCTACGAG.

With respect to this clone: The read stops 3 residues short of the end of the CDR3; the missing end is completed from the germline J gene. Other DNA sequences of this sample code for an identical CDR3. This sequence joins TRBV7-7 and TRBJ2-5; D uncertain. Germline CDR1 and CDR2: SSHAT and FNYEAQ (reference sequence). Trimming pared 1 base from V and 3 bases from J, leaving 6 bases between. The CDR3 totals 13 residues. The sequenced part of the CDR3 DNA is TGTGCCAGCAGCTTAGGGGCCGAAGAGACC. Its protein product is CASSLGAEET. The CDR3 in its entirety is CASSLGAEETQYF.

As regards this clone: The read terminates 3 residues before the CDR3 end, so the remaining end is supplied by the germline J gene. The V and J genes are TRBV2 and TRBJ2-3; a possible D gene is TRBD1 (5 bases). The ends were cut back, 8 bases at V and 8 bases at J, with 20 bases in the middle. The CDR3 contains 14 residues. Germline lookup yields CDR1 SNHLY and CDR2 FYNNEI. The CDR3 loop is CASGQRGAPSTQYF. The CDR3 bases that were read are TGTGCCAGCGGGCAGCGTGGGGCCCCTTCTACG.

To note about this clone: The observed sequence ends 3 residues before the CDR3 terminus, with the missing tail filled in from the germline J gene. The chain uses TRBV10-3 and TRBJ2-3, with 7 bases matching TRBD2. This CDR3 has 13 amino acids. Germline V gives CDR1 ENHRY, CDR2 SYGVKD. The part of the CDR3 DNA that was read is TGTGCCATCAGTGGCACTAGCGACGAGACG. As protein: CAISGTSDET. The complete CDR3 reads CAISGTSDETQYF.

A word on this clone: The read ends 3 residues shy of where the CDR3 ends; the end is completed using the germline J gene. The chain combines TRBV13 with TRBJ2-3; TRBD2 agrees at 16 bases. V shed 4 bases and J 1 base; nucleotides not matched to a gene: 11. The CDR3 totals 20 residues. CDR1 and CDR2 from the germline V gene are PRHDT and FYEKMQ (reference sequence). The CDR3 bases that were read are TGTGCCAGCAGCTCGTACCCGGGACTAGCGGGGGGGCCCGGCACAGATACG. Its protein product is CASSSYPGLAGGPGTDT. The full CDR3 is CASSSYPGLAGGPGTDTQYF.

On this clone: Coverage ceases 3 residues before the CDR3 finishes, and the germline J gene fills in the end. This chain joins TRBV5-1 and TRBJ2-2; no firm D call. The CDR3 is 14 amino acids. V was shortened by 2 bases and J by 4 bases, with 9 bases between the two germline ends. In germline, CDR1 is SGHRS, CDR2 YFSETQ. The CDR3 protein is CASSLGPTTGELFF. Incomplete CDR3 DNA: TGCGCCAGCAGCTTAGGGCCAACCACCGGGGAG.

A word on this clone: The read finishes 3 residues shy of the CDR3 end, and the germline J gene is used to complete it. This sequence joins TRBV20-1 and TRBJ1-2; no reliable D call. Trimming took 5 bases from V and 0 from J, leaving 10 bases between them. Germline V gene sequence: CDR1 DFQATT, CDR2 SNEGSKA (reference sequence). The CDR3 contains 13 residues. CDR3 protein: CSAAGIANYGYTF. CDR3 DNA, as far as it was read: TGCAGTGCTGCCGGTATAGCTAACTATGGC.

Notes on this clone: The missing CDR3 end, 3 residues past where the read stops, is filled in from the germline J gene. This chain connects TRBV11-3 to TRBJ2-3; D uncertain. V was pared by 6 bases and J by 2 bases, with 12 bases between. The germline V gene encodes CDR1 SGHNT and CDR2 YENEEA. The CDR3 has 14 residues. CDR3 DNA (partial): TGTGCCAGCAGTAGCAGCAGAGACACAGATACG. Amino acids: CASSSSRDTDT. The whole CDR3 is CASSSSRDTDTQYF.

To note about this clone: The read comes to an end 3 residues before the CDR3 does, leaving the germline J gene to fill in the end. V gene TRBV2 combines with J gene TRBJ1-4; D may be TRBD1 (6 bases). Trimming left V 6 bases short and J 3 bases short, with 11 bases between. From germline, CDR1 is SNHLY and CDR2 FYNNEI. The CDR3 has 14 amino acids. The covered CDR3 bases are TGTGCCAGCAGGAGACAGGCGTCTAATGAAAAA. Protein sequence: CASRRQASNEK. The entire CDR3 protein is CASRRQASNEKLFF. The full variable domain, rest sourced from reference TRBV2 and TRBJ1-4, is EPEVTQTPSHQVTQMGQEVILRCVPISNHLYFYWYRQILGQKVEFLVSFYNNEISEKSEIFDDQFSVERPDGSNFTLKIRSTKLEDSAMYFCASRRQASNEKLFFGSGTQLSVL.

About this clone: The read falls 3 residues short of the CDR3 end, and the missing part is taken from the germline J gene. The gene calls are TRBV30 and TRBJ1-5; D not certain. Germline V gene sequence: CDR1 GTSNPN, CDR2 SVGIG (reference sequence). V lost 1 base to trimming and J lost 0 bases, with 7 bases between them. The CDR3 covers 14 residues. The CDR3 region is CAWSGGYSNQPQHF. The covered CDR3 bases are TGTGCCTGGAGTGGAGGGTATAGCAATCAGCCC.

Comments on this clone: The DNA ends 3 residues before the CDR3 does, and the rest of the CDR3 is filled in from the germline J gene. This sequence joins TRBV19 and TRBJ1-2; 8 bases are a match to TRBD1. Germline loops: CDR1 LNHDA, CDR2 SQIVND (reference sequence). The CDR3 contains 15 residues. The sequenced part of the CDR3 DNA is TGTGCCACCCAACTCACAGGGGGGAGGCCTGGGGGC. It yields the protein CATQLTGGRPGG. The CDR3 as a whole reads CATQLTGGRPGGYTF.

In the case of this clone: The observed sequence ends 3 residues before the CDR3 terminus, with the missing tail filled in from the germline J gene. The identical CDR3 is also encoded by other nucleotide sequences in the sample. The chain joins TRBV20-1 to TRBJ2-5, with D tentatively TRBD2 (5 bases). The CDR3 is 14 residues long. The V end was cut by 1 base, the J end by 1 base, with 10 bases between. Germline V gene lookup returns CDR1 DFQATT and CDR2 SNEGSKA (reference sequence). The CDR3 here is CSARVTSGQETQYF. The part of the CDR3 DNA that was read is TGCAGTGCTAGAGTTACGAGCGGCCAAGAGACC.

Concerning this clone itself: Sequencing ends 3 residues short of the CDR3 end; the germline J gene provides the rest. The V and J genes are TRBV14 and TRBJ2-3; TRBD2 agrees at 9 bases. Germline V gene data show CDR1 as SGHDN and CDR2 as FVKESK. CDR3 size: 16 residues. The V gene end was trimmed by 0 bases and the J gene end by 5 bases; junction bases not matched to a gene: 6. The CDR3: CASSQDLAGVGDTQYF. The sequenced CDR3 bases are TGTGCCAGCAGCCAAGATTTAGCGGGGGTGGGAGATACG.

For this clone: Read sequence stops 3 residues before the CDR3 end, and the germline J gene provides the missing end. The chain uses TRBV2 and TRBJ1-2; tentatively, D is TRBD1 (5 bases). Trimming took off 7 bases at V and 5 bases at J, with 11 bases between the two ends. CDR1 SNHLY and CDR2 FYNNEI come from the germline V gene. The CDR3 has 12 amino acids. CDR3 sequence: CASKGRGYGYTF. CDR3 DNA, as far as it was read: TGTGCCAGCAAGGGGCGAGGGTATGGC.

This clone registers medium-sized by frequency. Read coverage stops 3 residues before the CDR3 terminus; the germline J gene supplies the remainder. The V call is TRBV5-1, the J call TRBJ2-2; 13 nucleotides agree with TRBD2. Germline CDR1 is SGHRS and CDR2 is YFSETQ. With 4 bases clipped from V and 5 bases from J, the junction kept 8 bases outside the gene matches. This CDR3 region has 17 residues. The part of the CDR3 DNA that was read is TGCGCCAGCAGCCCGAGGGGACTAGCGGGGTCAACCGGGGAG. This encodes CASSPRGLAGSTGE. The full-length CDR3 reads as CASSPRGLAGSTGELFF.

Regarding this clone: The read finishes 3 residues shy of the CDR3 end, and the germline J gene is used to complete it. The rearrangement uses TRBV7-9 and TRBJ2-2; 10 bases are a match to TRBD2. CDR1 and CDR2 from the germline V gene are SEHNR and FQNEAQ (reference sequence). This CDR3 region has 15 residues. V dropped 2 bases and J dropped 6; count of bases not matched to a gene: 3. The CDR3 protein is CASSLLGLAAGELFF. The DNA read from the CDR3 is TGTGCCAGCAGCTTACTTGGACTAGCGGCCGGGGAG.

For this clone: The read ends 3 residues early relative to the CDR3; the germline J gene fills the gap. J is TRBJ2-5 and V is TRBV5-1; D gene uncertain. V dropped 0 bases and J dropped 1 base, with 7 bases sitting between them. Germline V lookup: CDR1 SGHRS, CDR2 YFSETQ. The CDR3 is 14 residues long. Partial CDR3 DNA: TGCGCCAGCAGCTTGGGGCAGATCCAAGAGACC. Amino acid sequence: CASSLGQIQET. The CDR3 as a whole reads CASSLGQIQETQYF.

The sequenced CDR3 bases are TGTGCCAGCAGTTTAAGGGGAGACGCCGGGGAG. Translating it yields CASSLRGDAGE. The complete CDR3 sequence is CASSLRGDAGELFF. The chain joins TRBV27 to TRBJ2-2; perhaps D is TRBD1 or TRBD2 (5 bases each). The sequenced fragment ends 3 residues before the CDR3 boundary, so the rest is inferred from the germline J gene. The CDR3 totals 14 residues. The germline gives CDR1 MNHEY, CDR2 SMNVEV (reference sequence). V was pared by 2 bases and J by 6 bases, with 10 bases between.

As to this clone: Read data end 3 residues before the CDR3 end; the end is taken from the germline J gene. The chain has TRBV20-1 and TRBJ1-1, with D uncertain. This CDR3 has 15 residues. Germline V gene sequence: CDR1 DFQATT, CDR2 SNEGSKA (reference sequence). The ends were cut back, 5 bases at V and 0 bases at J, with 16 bases in the middle. The sequenced CDR3 bases are TGCAGTGCTCCCATCCCTGACACACTGAACACTGAA. Amino acid sequence: CSAPIPDTLNTE. The whole CDR3 protein reads CSAPIPDTLNTEAFF.